The next 31 T cell receptor beta chains were all read from a single sample in a study of T cell responses to AZD1222 COVID-19 vaccine. Only in-frame clones appear in the TCRdb table, and some are missing; sequencing was by immunoSEQ multiplex PCR. The sample records approximately 150,000 clones, 80% to 95% being singletons. Sequences were derived from peripheral blood, sampled on day 0 of AZD1222 vaccination. These TCRs come from an adult in good health.

The V gene is TRBV29-1, the J gene TRBJ2-3; perhaps TRBD2 as D (5 bases). The CDR3 contains 13 residues. Trimming shortened V by 4 bases and J by 2 bases, and 10 bases separated the two germline ends. The germline gives CDR1 SQVTM, CDR2 ANQGSEA. The CDR3 reads CSVASGFTDTQYF. The CDR3 DNA reads TGCAGCGTTGCTTCGGGGTTCACAGATACGCAGTATTTT.

J is TRBJ2-2 and V is TRBV2; TRBD2 is a possible D gene (6 bases). The CDR3 has 17 amino acids. The V gene lost 2 bases and the J gene lost 2 bases, with 15 bases spanning the gap. CDR1 is SNHLY, CDR2 FYNNEI, per germline. The CDR3 DNA follows: TGTGCCAGCAGTGAATCCCCCGGGACTCTCAACACCGGGGAGCTGTTTTTT. This encodes CASSESPGTLNTGELFF.

V gene TRBV4-3 combines with J gene TRBJ1-6; D is ambiguous. V shed 0 bases and J shed 6 bases, with 12 bases lying between them. Germline assignment: CDR1 LGHNA and CDR2 YSLEER. This CDR3 comprises 16 residues. The CDR3 bases are TGCGCCAGCAGCCAAGATTCTGGCCGGCTTAATTCACCCCTCCACTTT. It is translated as CASSQDSGRLNSPLHF.

CDR3 loop: CASSLNPAGAGQETQYF. Written as DNA, the CDR3 is TGTGCCAGCAGCTTAAACCCAGCGGGGGCTGGACAAGAGACCCAGTACTTC. The J gene is TRBJ2-5, the V gene TRBV7-3; 8 nucleotides match TRBD2. J lost 2 bases, V lost 1 base, and 9 bases had no gene match. Looked up from germline, CDR1 is SGHTA and CDR2 is FQGTGA. CDR3 size: 17 residues. Variable domain in full (rest from reference TRBV7-3 and TRBJ2-5): GAGVSQTPSNKVTEKGKYVELRCDPISGHTALYWYRQSLGQGPEFLIYFQGTGAADDSGLPNDRFFAVRPEGSVSTLKIQRTERGDSAVYLCASSLNPAGAGQETQYFGPGTRLLVL.

This chain uses TRBV27 with TRBJ2-1; D gene unclear. V dropped 2 bases and J dropped 7 bases, with 12 bases sitting between them. The CDR3 length is 14 residues. The V gene's germline CDR1 is MNHEY and CDR2 SMNVEV (reference sequence). The CDR3 DNA follows: TGTGCCAGCAGTTTACCTCAAAGAGGTAATGAGCAGTTCTTC. Translated: CASSLPQRGNEQFF.

This chain links TRBV28 with TRBJ2-1; D is ambiguous. The CDR3 consists of 15 residues. V was clipped by 6 bases and J by 5 bases, with 17 bases between them. Per the germline V gene, CDR1 is MDHEN and CDR2 is SYDVKM. The CDR3 region is CASSSQQILDNEQFF. DNA for the CDR3: TGTGCCAGCAGCTCACAACAGATTTTAGACAATGAGCAGTTCTTC.

This chain connects TRBV7-3 to TRBJ1-2; 7 bases are shared with TRBD1. The CDR3 is made up of 15 amino acids. V lost 4 bases, J lost 8 bases, and 13 bases stayed unmatched. Per germline, CDR1 SGHTA and CDR2 FQGTGA. This chain's CDR3 is CASSSTAQGDEGYTF. The DNA of the CDR3 is TGTGCCAGCAGCTCTACTGCTCAGGGGGATGAGGGCTACACCTTC.

This chain links TRBV7-7 with TRBJ2-6; 9 bases match TRBD1. The germline CDR1 and CDR2 sequences are SSHAT and FNYEAQ (reference sequence). The CDR3 covers 18 residues. V dropped 5 bases and J dropped 3; count of bases not matched to a gene: 11. Written as DNA, the CDR3 is TGTGCCAGCAGCCCATCGGGACAGGGTGAATTTGGGGCCAACGTCCTGACTTTC. Translated: CASSPSGQGEFGANVLTF.

The genes are TRBV14 and TRBJ2-7; 10 bases map to TRBD1. With V trimmed by 0 bases and J by 3 bases, 5 bases remained unmatched. Per the germline V gene, CDR1 is SGHDN and CDR2 is FVKESK. The CDR3 has 16 amino acids. CDR3 residues: CASSQDGTGVYYEQYF. In nucleotides, the CDR3 is TGTGCCAGCAGCCAAGACGGGACAGGGGTCTACTACGAGCAGTACTTC.

This chain joins TRBV10-1 and TRBJ1-6; D perhaps matches TRBD1 (5 bases). CDR1 and CDR2 from the germline V gene are WNHNN and SYGVQD (reference sequence). Trimming removed 6 bases at V and 7 bases at J, with 19 bases between. The CDR3 is made up of 16 amino acids. CDR3 sequence reads: CASSQDSGSGNSPLHF. The DNA for the CDR3 is TGCGCCAGCAGCCAGGATTCCGGATCAGGGAATTCACCCCTCCACTTT.

The chain couples TRBV19 to TRBJ2-5; D might be TRBD1 or TRBD2, each matching 5 bases. V gave up 7 bases and J gave up 5 bases, with 17 bases separating them. Germline-derived CDR1 and CDR2 are LNHDA and SQIVND (reference sequence). CDR3 size: 14 residues. CDR3 amino acids: CASILGDGPETQYF. The CDR3 bases are TGTGCCAGTATCCTGGGGGACGGCCCGGAGACCCAGTACTTC.

The chain joins TRBV7-2 to TRBJ2-2; maybe TRBD2 (5 bases). Trimming took 2 bases from V and 0 from J, leaving 7 bases between them. The CDR3 is 15 amino acids. CDR1 SGHTA and CDR2 FQGNSA come from the germline V gene. In nucleotides, the CDR3 is TGTGCCAGCAGCTTAAGCGGTGCGAACACCGGGGAGCTGTTTTTT. Amino acid sequence: CASSLSGANTGELFF.

This chain uses TRBV6-4 with TRBJ2-3, with D uncertain. V was clipped by 0 bases and J by 2 bases, with 9 bases between them. The germline V gene has CDR1 MRHNA and CDR2 SNTAGT. This CDR3 has 15 residues. Here the CDR3 DNA reads TGTGCCAGCAGTGACTCTGGCCTTGCCACAGATACGCAGTATTTT. This gives the protein CASSDSGLATDTQYF.

The genes are TRBV5-1 and TRBJ2-7, with D unresolved. Trimming cost V 1 base and J 4 bases, with 15 bases left between them. This CDR3 has 15 residues. Germline CDR1 and CDR2: SGHRS and YFSETQ. CDR3 amino acids: CASSLITPTGYEQYF. The DNA for the CDR3 is TGCGCCAGCAGCTTGATAACACCTACCGGTTACGAGCAGTACTTC.

The J gene is TRBJ2-7, the V gene TRBV27; D might be TRBD2 (6 bases). The CDR3 loop spans 16 amino acids. Germline V gene lookup returns CDR1 MNHEY and CDR2 SMNVEV (reference sequence). V gave up 3 bases and J gave up 2 bases, with 17 bases separating them. CDR3 residues: CASSLMGGTSPYEQYF. CDR3 DNA: TGTGCCAGCAGTTTGATGGGCGGGACCTCCCCCTACGAGCAGTACTTC.

V usage is TRBV7-2 and J usage is TRBJ2-3; TRBD1 matches 10 bases. Germline lookup yields CDR1 SGHTA and CDR2 FQGNSA. CDR3 length: 18 amino acids. With V trimmed by 6 bases and J by 2 bases, 14 bases remained unmatched. The CDR3 bases are TGTGCCAGCAGACGAAGGAACATGACAGGGGGCGACACAGATACGCAGTATTTT. Translated: CASRRRNMTGGDTDTQYF.

The chain recombines TRBV10-1 with TRBJ2-7; D uncertain. The CDR3 extends over 17 amino acids. V dropped 0 bases and J dropped 0 bases, with 15 bases sitting between them. Germline loops: CDR1 WNHNN, CDR2 SYGVQD (reference sequence). The CDR3 loop reads CASSESSADTSSYEQYF. The CDR3 DNA sequence: TGCGCCAGCAGTGAGTCGTCGGCAGATACCAGCTCCTACGAGCAGTACTTC.

The chain employs TRBV27 and TRBJ1-4; the match to TRBD1 covers 11 bases. The CDR3 has 16 amino acids. From germline, CDR1 is MNHEY and CDR2 SMNVEV (reference sequence). The ends lost 0 bases at V and 8 bases at J; junction bases unmatched: 5. CDR3 bases: TGTGCCAGCAGTTTATCGGGGACAGGGGGAGGAGAAAAACTGTTTTTT. It specifies CASSLSGTGGGEKLFF. The complete variable domain, with remaining parts taken from reference TRBV27 and TRBJ1-4, reads EAQVTQNPRYLITVTGKKLTVTCSQNMNHEYMSWYRQDPGLGLRQIYYSMNVEVTDKGDVPEGYKVSRKEKRNFPLILESPSPNQTSLYFCASSLSGTGGGEKLFFGSGTQLSVL.

The chain couples TRBV10-3 to TRBJ1-6; 9 bases fit TRBD1. Germline assignment: CDR1 ENHRY and CDR2 SYGVKD. This CDR3 has 12 residues. With 6 bases clipped from V and 10 bases from J, the junction kept 1 base outside the gene matches. CDR3: CAISDRGSPLHF. The CDR3 region has the DNA TGTGCCATCAGCGACAGGGGGTCACCCCTCCACTTT.

The chain combines TRBV2 with TRBJ2-1; 14 positions agree with TRBD2. CDR1 SNHLY and CDR2 FYNNEI come from the germline V gene. This CDR3 is built from 14 residues. J gave up 8 bases and V 7 bases, and 4 bases lay outside the gene matches. CDR3 coding DNA: TGTGCCAGCACTGGACTAGCGGGAGGCCATGAGCAGTTCTTC. Its translation is CASTGLAGGHEQFF.

The chain employs TRBV11-2 and TRBJ2-1; D gene uncertain. The CDR3 extends over 12 amino acids. The germline CDR1 and CDR2 sequences are SGHAT and FQNNGV. V dropped 5 bases and J dropped 7 bases, with 9 bases sitting between them. CDR3 sequence: CASSQGLNEQFF. CDR3 nucleotides: TGTGCCAGCAGCCAAGGCCTAAATGAGCAGTTCTTC.

CDR3 protein: CASSLEQFTEAFF. For the CDR3, the DNA is TGTGCCAGCAGCTTGGAGCAGTTCACTGAAGCTTTCTTT. This chain links TRBV5-4 with TRBJ1-1; D uncertain. CDR3 size: 13 residues. Trimming shortened V by 0 bases and J by 4 bases, and 7 bases separated the two germline ends. The germline CDR1 and CDR2 sequences are SGHNT and YYREEE (reference sequence).

The gene calls are TRBV7-9 and TRBJ1-2, with no clear D. The CDR3 has 13 amino acids. Germline V CDR1 and CDR2: SEHNR, FQNEAQ (reference sequence). V lost 5 bases and J lost 4, with 11 bases in between. The CDR3 DNA is TGTGCCAGCAGCCTCGGGCCGACCTATGGCTACACCTTC. Protein product: CASSLGPTYGYTF.

The V call is TRBV28, the J call TRBJ2-1; 12 nucleotides match TRBD2. The CDR3 contains 15 residues. Germline assignment: CDR1 MDHEN and CDR2 SYDVKM. After removal of 2 bases from V and 8 bases from J, the junction contained 4 bases not matched to a gene. CDR3 DNA: TGTGCCAGCAGTTTAGGGACTAGCGGGTTGGATGAGCAGTTCTTC. Its protein is CASSLGTSGLDEQFF.

This rearrangement joins TRBV19 to TRBJ2-7; D possibly uses TRBD1 or TRBD2 (6 bases each). V was trimmed by 3 bases and J by 3 bases, leaving 21 bases between them. Germline CDR1 reads LNHDA; CDR2 reads SQIVND (reference sequence). The CDR3 length is 17 residues. In DNA, the CDR3 is TGTGCCAGTAGTATGCCGGGTCGGGGGCCGTCAAACTACGAGCAGTACTTC. Translation gives CASSMPGRGPSNYEQYF. The whole variable domain, remainder taken from reference TRBV19 and TRBJ2-7, is DGGITQSPKYLFRKEGQNVTLSCEQNLNHDAMYWYRQDPGQGLRLIYYSQIVNDFQKGDIAEGYSVSREKKESFPLTVTSAQKNPTAFYLCASSMPGRGPSNYEQYFGPGTRLTVT.

V gene TRBV11-3 combines with J gene TRBJ1-6, with 7 nucleotides matching TRBD1. In germline, CDR1 is SGHNT, CDR2 YENEEA. The CDR3 totals 14 residues. V lost 4 bases and J lost 7; bases outside the gene matches: 4. In DNA, the CDR3 is TGTGCCAGCAGCTCGGGACAGAAAAATTCACCCCTCCACTTT. Residues: CASSSGQKNSPLHF.

This clone appeared once. This chain uses TRBV9 with TRBJ2-3, with TRBD2 matching over 7 bases. This CDR3 has 15 amino acids. The germline gives CDR1 SGDLS, CDR2 YYNGEE. Losses at the gene ends were 0 bases for V and 6 bases for J; bases not matched to a gene: 7. The CDR3 loop is CASSVVAGVGDTQYF. Here the CDR3 DNA reads TGTGCCAGCAGCGTAGTGGCGGGGGTAGGGGATACGCAGTATTTT. Filled out from reference TRBV9 and TRBJ2-3, the complete variable domain reads DSGVTQTPKHLITATGQRVTLRCSPRSGDLSVYWYQQSLDQGLQFLIQYYNGEERAKGNILERFSAQQFPDLHSELNLSSLELGDSALYFCASSVVAGVGDTQYFGPGTRLTVL.

The V and J genes are TRBV11-2 and TRBJ2-3, with TRBD1 identical over 8 bases. V was clipped by 0 bases and J by 3 bases; unmatched bases: 8. The length of the CDR3 is 17 residues. Germline values: CDR1 SGHAT, CDR2 FQNNGV. The CDR3 region is CASSLDMQGAITDTQYF. CDR3 bases: TGTGCCAGCAGCTTAGATATGCAGGGGGCCATAACAGATACGCAGTATTTT.

J is TRBJ2-4 and V is TRBV23-1, with TRBD1 matching over 8 bases. TRBV23-1 is reported as an ORF; its role is uncertain. The J segment lost 4 bases and the V segment lost 7 bases, leaving 6 bases of the junction unmatched. CDR3 size: 14 residues. The CDR3 reads CASTIRQGKNIQYF. The DNA of the CDR3 is TGCGCCAGCACCATCAGACAGGGGAAAAACATTCAGTACTTC.

The rearrangement joins TRBV6-5 to TRBJ1-5; 9 bases line up with TRBD1. CDR3 length: 15 amino acids. Trimming cost V 5 bases and J 5 bases; bases outside gene matches: 7. Germline V gene sequence: CDR1 MNHEY, CDR2 SVGAGI. CDR3 DNA: TGTGCCAGCAGTCGTACGGGACAGGGCCATCAGCCCCAGCATTTT. Residues: CASSRTGQGHQPQHF.

The chain links TRBV7-3 to TRBJ2-1, with D maybe TRBD2 (6 bases). The CDR3 totals 11 residues. V was clipped by 5 bases and J by 16 bases, with 15 bases between them. Germline V gene lookup returns CDR1 SGHTA and CDR2 FQGTGA. The CDR3 loop is CASSLGDSIFF. DNA of the CDR3: TGTGCCAGCAGCCTGGGGGACTCCATTTTCTTC.